These 14 T cell receptor beta chains were all obtained from the same sample, sequenced in a study of a mutant IDH1 vaccine in newly diagnosed glioma. Produced via immunoSEQ multiplex PCR; TCRdb's table is partial and in-frame only. The sample lists about 50,000 clones, about nine tenths seen once, with over 2% in the top ten. Stated time point: baseline, week 1 (first vaccination visit). Treatment reported: pre-vaccination baseline after standard-of-care therapy. The material was PBMCs, obtained from a glioma patient treated with radiotherapy, temozolomide or both. These receptor sequences come from a man aged 40-50 years with glioma.

The chain employs TRBV5-6 and TRBJ2-7; maybe TRBD2 (6 bases). The ends were cut back, 6 bases at V and 4 bases at J, with 20 bases in the middle. The CDR3 runs 15 residues. Germline assignment: CDR1 SGHDT and CDR2 YYEEEE. CDR3 DNA: TGTGCCAGCAACCCGGCACTCGGGAGAGGATACGAGCAGTACTTC. Translation gives CASNPALGRGYEQYF.

The rearrangement links TRBV10-3 to TRBJ2-5; 14 bases fit TRBD2. The CDR3 covers 19 residues. The germline V gene has CDR1 ENHRY and CDR2 SYGVKD. Unmatched junction bases numbered 16, after V lost 6 bases and J lost 4 bases. CDR3 region: CAISGGSGLAGARGETQYF. In DNA, the CDR3 is TGTGCCATCAGCGGGGGCTCGGGACTAGCGGGAGCGAGGGGAGAGACCCAGTACTTC.

V usage is TRBV6-5 and J usage is TRBJ1-2; TRBD1 agrees at 7 bases. The CDR3 extends over 15 amino acids. With 6 bases clipped from V and 2 bases from J, the junction kept 9 bases outside the gene matches. Germline CDR1 is MNHEY and CDR2 is SVGAGI. Written as DNA, the CDR3 is TGTGCCAGCAGGAAACTCCAGACAGGGAACTATGGCTACACCTTC. This gives the protein CASRKLQTGNYGYTF.

This chain uses TRBV19 with TRBJ2-3; unclear D gene. Germline CDR1 reads LNHDA; CDR2 reads SQIVND (reference sequence). The CDR3 has 13 residues. V lost 6 bases to trimming and J lost 0 bases, with 7 bases between them. The CDR3 is CASRTASTDTQYF. The DNA of the CDR3 is TGTGCCAGTAGGACGGCTAGCACAGATACGCAGTATTTT.

The V and J genes are TRBV6-1 and TRBJ2-7, with 8 nucleotides matching TRBD1. V lost 4 bases and J lost 5; bases outside the gene matches: 19. The CDR3 spans 18 residues. Germline V gene lookup returns CDR1 MNHNS and CDR2 SASEGT. The CDR3 loop is CASSAYFPSRTGPHEQYF. CDR3 coding DNA: TGTGCCAGCAGTGCCTATTTCCCCTCCCGGACAGGGCCCCACGAGCAGTACTTC.

V usage is TRBV6-6 and J usage is TRBJ2-4; tentatively, D is TRBD2 (5 bases). The CDR3 contains 15 residues. Germline CDR1 and CDR2: MNHNY and SVGAGI (reference sequence). V was cut by 2 bases and J by 0 bases, with 8 bases left in between. This CDR3 is CASSYPEGAKNIQYF. The CDR3 region has the DNA TGTGCCAGCAGTTACCCCGAGGGAGCCAAAAACATTCAGTACTTC.

This chain joins TRBV11-2 and TRBJ2-5, with unresolved D. The CDR3 covers 14 residues. The V gene's germline CDR1 is SGHAT and CDR2 FQNNGV. Trimming removed 6 bases at V and 4 bases at J, with 15 bases between. Here the CDR3 reads CASRNLGVGETQYF. CDR3 DNA: TGTGCCAGCAGAAACCTTGGGGTAGGAGAGACCCAGTACTTC.

For the CDR3, the DNA is TGCGCCAGCAGATCGGGACTAGCGACTAGCACAGATACGCAGTATTTT. Amino acids: CASRSGLATSTDTQYF. The J gene is TRBJ2-3, the V gene TRBV5-1; TRBD2 matches at 10 bases. This CDR3 has 16 amino acids. The V and J ends lost 5 bases and 0 bases, in that order; junction bases with no gene match: 6. CDR1 and CDR2 from the germline V gene are SGHRS and YFSETQ.

The chain couples TRBV5-1 to TRBJ1-2; D not certain. The CDR3 consists of 13 residues. Germline CDR1 and CDR2: SGHRS and YFSETQ. Trimming pared 1 base from V and 3 bases from J, leaving 7 bases between. CDR3 coding DNA: TGCGCCAGCAGCTTGACGCCAGACTATGGCTACACCTTC. The encoded protein is CASSLTPDYGYTF.

This clone was observed a few times. J is TRBJ1-3 and V is TRBV7-9; 7 nucleotides line up with TRBD1. Trimming at V came to 5 bases and at J to 0 bases, leaving 7 bases not matched to a gene. This CDR3 has 16 residues. Per germline, CDR1 SEHNR and CDR2 FQNEAQ (reference sequence). The CDR3 bases are TGTGCCAGCAGCAACTACAGGGGAAACTCTGGAAACACCATATATTTT. Protein product: CASSNYRGNSGNTIYF.

V usage is TRBV6-4 and J usage is TRBJ1-4; TRBD1 matches 9 bases. V shed 4 bases, J shed 8 bases, and the junction held 8 bases outside the gene matches. The length of the CDR3 is 15 residues. Germline V gene lookup returns CDR1 MRHNA and CDR2 SNTAGT. The CDR3 nucleotides are TGTGCCAGCAGTGCCACGGGACAGGGAAGAGAAAAACTGTTTTTT. Protein product: CASSATGQGREKLFF.

The genes are TRBV5-1 and TRBJ2-3; 12 nucleotides line up with TRBD2. This CDR3 contains 16 residues. J was trimmed by 0 bases and V by 1 base; bases with no gene match: 0. Germline loops: CDR1 SGHRS, CDR2 YFSETQ. This CDR3 reads CASSLTSGGSTDTQYF. The CDR3 region has the DNA TGCGCCAGCAGCTTGACTAGCGGGGGGAGCACAGATACGCAGTATTTT.

The chain is built from TRBV27 and TRBJ2-7; 14 bases align to TRBD2. This CDR3 has 15 amino acids. The germline gives CDR1 MNHEY, CDR2 SMNVEV (reference sequence). The V segment lost 6 bases and the J segment 7 bases; nucleotides outside the gene matches: 8. The CDR3 region has the DNA TGTGCCAGCAGCCCGGGACTAGCGGGAGTGAGTGAGCAGTACTTC. It is translated as CASSPGLAGVSEQYF.

The V call is TRBV10-3, the J call TRBJ2-7, with D possibly TRBD2 on 6 matching bases. The CDR3 sequence is 16 residues long. Trimming removed 3 bases at V and 3 bases at J, with 18 bases between. Germline V CDR1 and CDR2: ENHRY, SYGVKD. The CDR3 bases are TGTGCCATCAGTGACACAACGGCGGGACGATTCTACGAGCAGTACTTC. It translates to CAISDTTAGRFYEQYF.